This entry concerns a single T cell receptor (beta chain). Its matching antigen is unknown. The source of the sample is a study of cytomegalovirus exposure and HLA in healthy donors. Study conclusions and caveats: For cytomegalovirus status, the classifier reportedly gave diagnoses with high specificity and sensitivity. Researchers catalogued some 160 TCR beta chains as cytomegalovirus-associated.

13 Jbeta primers and 60 Vbeta primers were used for the PCR. Using immunoSEQ multiplex PCR, the repertoire was profiled, and TCRdb retains in-frame clones only, with some absent. The data contain 72,000 or so clones, 75% of them singletons. The CDR3 is 15 residues long. Germline lookup yields CDR1 SGHRS and CDR2 YFSETQ. V lost 4 bases and J lost 4, with 14 bases in between. The sample consisted of PBMCs. The clonotype was recovered from a woman aged 30 to 39 in good health and CMV-seropositive. The chain is built from TRBV5-1 and TRBJ2-2; no clear D. The CDR3 nucleotides read TGCGCCAGCAGCACAACTACCCTGGGCACCGGGGAGCTGTTTTTT. It yields the protein CASSTTTLGTGELFF.